This T cell receptor beta chain was identified during a study of CD8+ T cells in alopecia areata. Study-level results: Lesional scalp, notably in alopecia totalis/universalis, had clonality above that of normal scalp.

The sample's treatment: oral pan-JAK inhibitor, 5-10 mg twice daily. In alopecia areata patients, both lesional scalp punch biopsies and peripheral blood were collected. This clone has a single count. What it recognizes is unknown. Isolated RNA was reverse transcribed into cDNA used as the sequencing template. TCRdb keeps only in-frame clones here, not all; method: immunoSEQ multiplex PCR. The data contain some 150,000 clones, approximately 86% of them singletons. Germline CDR1 and CDR2: MNHEY and SVGAGI. This CDR3 has 15 amino acids. V was pared by 6 bases and J by 2 bases, with 7 bases of the junction left unmatched.

The receptor comes from a human donor with alopecia areata. This specimen consisted of CD8+ T cells sorted from blood, obtained at week 4, from a patient treated with tofacitinib. V usage is TRBV6-5 and J usage is TRBJ2-1; TRBD1 agrees at 7 bases. The CDR3 region is CASRMGTGAYNEQFF. CDR3 DNA: TGTGCCAGCAGGATGGGAACAGGGGCCTACAATGAGCAGTTCTTC.